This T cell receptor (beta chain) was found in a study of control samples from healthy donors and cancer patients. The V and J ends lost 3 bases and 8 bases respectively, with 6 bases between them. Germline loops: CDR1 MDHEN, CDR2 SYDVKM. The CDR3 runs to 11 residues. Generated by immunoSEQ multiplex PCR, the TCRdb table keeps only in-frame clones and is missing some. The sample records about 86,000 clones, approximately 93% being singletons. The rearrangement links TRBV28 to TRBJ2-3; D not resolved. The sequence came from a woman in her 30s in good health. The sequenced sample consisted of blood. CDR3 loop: CASSFSGTQYF. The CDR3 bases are TGTGCCAGCAGTTTTAGTGGTACGCAGTATTTT.